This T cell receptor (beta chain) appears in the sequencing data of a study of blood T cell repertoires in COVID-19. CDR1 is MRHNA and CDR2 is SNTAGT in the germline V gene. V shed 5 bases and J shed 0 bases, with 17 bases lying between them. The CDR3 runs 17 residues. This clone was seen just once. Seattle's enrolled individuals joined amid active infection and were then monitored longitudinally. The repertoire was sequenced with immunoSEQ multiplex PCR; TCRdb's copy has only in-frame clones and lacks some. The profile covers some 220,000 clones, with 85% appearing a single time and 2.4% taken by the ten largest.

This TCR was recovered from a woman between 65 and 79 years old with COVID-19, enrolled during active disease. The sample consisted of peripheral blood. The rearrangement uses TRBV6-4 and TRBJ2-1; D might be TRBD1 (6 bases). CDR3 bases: TGTGCCAGCAGTACCTCCCTGGGGGCGGCCTCCTACAATGAGCAGTTCTTC. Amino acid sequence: CASSTSLGAASYNEQFF.